Reported below is one T cell receptor (beta chain). Its antigen has not been determined. No per-base quality is available; no much larger clone lies one base away. The data derive from a study of blood T cell repertoires in COVID-19 (dated by TCRdb to the early 2020s). Looking at the study overall: Collaborator samples came from the United States, Italy and Spain and covered acute and convalescent phases of COVID-19. The dataset comprised deeply sampled blood TCRbeta repertoires from subjects exposed to, actively infected with, or recovered from COVID-19. The repertoires were made available in a free public database intended to serve as a resource for research on the immune response to SARS-CoV-2. Samples were obtained from the ongoing ImmuneRACE study (first 160 participants) and from about 1,300 subjects provided by 6 global collaborators. The material from the prospective study consisted of cDNA or gDNA derived from T cells, B-cell-depleted T cells, or PBMCs. Where HLA class I and class II types were available, the types were taken from metadata supplied by the sample provider, not from assay-based typing. Sample metadata almost always included a de-identified subject ID, COVID-19 status, age in years and sex.

Taken from the germline V gene (reference sequence), the CDR1 and CDR2 loops are SGHNT and YYREEE. From cysteine to phenylalanine, the CDR3 is 15 amino acids long. Here the CDR3 DNA is all that survives: 45 bases in frame from base 1. The trim is 4 bases for V and 0 bases for J, with a gap of 13 bases between the germline ends. The collaborating institutions used their own protocols to collect whole blood in K2EDTA tubes. For TCRbeta analysis, collaborator samples were shipped as frozen whole blood, as isolated PBMCs, or as DNA extracted from either sample type. Findings and caveats that apply to the study as a whole: The quantity of clinical and demographic metadata differed by source and by participant and was supplied without curation.

TCRbeta CDR3 regions were amplified from genomic DNA using the immunoSEQ Assay, a bias-controlled multiplex PCR. Turning to the authors' computational methods: The number of nucleated cells in each sample was estimated by amplification of reference gene primers within the assay. To quantify the absolute abundance of each unique TCRbeta CDR3 rearrangement, sequence reads were collapsed and filtered. For each sample, productive Simpson clonality was calculated as the square root of Simpson's diversity index over productive rearrangements. TCRdb took this table from immuneACCESS and kept in-frame rearrangements with V and J called. Such tables lack part of the clones; where checked against another copy, unresolved V genes explain under half of the gap, and the rest is unexplained. V, J and clone size are taken as reported in that table, and D and trimming were inferred from the DNA itself. This sample comprises roughly 270,000 clones, roughly 86% of them detected only once. Over 8% of the sample is held by the ten biggest clonotypes.

This clonotype was sampled from a man younger than 35 with active or convalescent COVID-19. Sample: peripheral blood. The rearrangement joined TRBV5-4 to TRBJ1-1; D gene: possibly TRBD1, on 5 matching bases. CDR3 protein: CASSGRRQMNTEAFF. The bases are TGTGCCAGCAGCGGCAGACGACAGATGAACACTGAAGCTTTCTTT.